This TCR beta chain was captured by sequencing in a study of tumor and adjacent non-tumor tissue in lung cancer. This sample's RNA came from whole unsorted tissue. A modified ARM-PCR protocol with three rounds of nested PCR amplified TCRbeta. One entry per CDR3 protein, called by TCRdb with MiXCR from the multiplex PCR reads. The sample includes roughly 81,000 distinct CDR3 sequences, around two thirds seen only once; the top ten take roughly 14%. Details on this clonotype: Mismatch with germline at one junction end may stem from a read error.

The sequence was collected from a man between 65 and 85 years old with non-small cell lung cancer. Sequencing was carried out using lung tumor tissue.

Here the CDR3 DNA reads TGTGCCAGCATCGGGACTAGCGGGGAAGGCTTCAATGAGCAATTCTTC. This sequence encodes CASIGTSGEGFNEQFF. The chain combines TRBV11-2 with TRBJ2-1, with 13 bases lining up with TRBD2. This CDR3 is built from 16 residues. The germline V gene has CDR1 SGHAT and CDR2 FQNNGV.